What follows are 8 T cell receptor beta chains derived from one specimen sequenced in a study of metastatic and nonmetastatic thyroid tumors. TCRdb reprocessed the PCR reads using MiXCR. Of 91,000 or so clones in the sample, more than 9.5% were seen once. No patient had received any treatment before thyroid surgery. Material: blood. Receptor source: a female donor with papillary thyroid cancer or a benign thyroid nodule (not recorded which). Some clones in this sample may be carry-over from other donors' samples.

There are many counts of this clone. The gene calls are TRBV3-1 and TRBJ1-2; possibly TRBD1 for D (5 bases). Germline CDR1 LGHDT, CDR2 YNNKEL (reference sequence). V gave up 4 bases and J gave up 2 bases, with 11 bases separating them. CDR3 length equals 14 residues. CDR3 sequence: CASSPLEGNYGYTF. CDR3 in DNA: TGTGCCAGCAGCCCCCTTGAGGGGAACTATGGCTACACCTTC.

This clone has ten or more counts. The V call is TRBV19, the J call TRBJ2-4, with TRBD2 as a possible D gene (5 bases). CDR1 and CDR2 (germline): LNHDA, SQIVND (reference sequence). Deletions cut 1 base from V and 9 bases from J, with 10 bases between. The length of the CDR3 is 13 residues. CDR3 nucleotide sequence: TGTGCCAGTAGTATAGGGTTCGAGGGCATTCAGTACTTC. It yields the protein CASSIGFEGIQYF.

Many counts were recorded for this clone. The chain links TRBV4-2 to TRBJ2-2; 7 bases are shared with TRBD2. CDR1 LGHNA and CDR2 YNFKEQ come from the germline V gene. Trimming removed 6 bases from V and 1 base from J; junction bases left unmatched: 5. The length of the CDR3 is 15 residues. CDR3 sequence (DNA): TGTGCCAGCAGTCGGGCGGGGGTGAACACCGGGGAGCTGTTTTTT. Its protein is CASSRAGVNTGELFF.

In its sample, this clone was seen a few times. Since a much larger clone is just one base distant, this may be a read error. V is TRBV6-1 and J is TRBJ2-5, with D perhaps TRBD2 (6 bases). Between the trimmed V and J ends, which lost 9 bases and 2 bases, there was a span of 22 bases. Germline V CDR1 and CDR2: MNHNS, SASEGT. This CDR3 is built from 16 residues. The CDR3 region has the DNA TGTGCCAGGAGCTGGCTGCGATGGAGGGTACAAGAGACCCAGTACTTC. It encodes CARSWLRWRVQETQYF.

In this sample, this clone turned up many times. This sequence joins TRBV7-9 and TRBJ2-1; unclear D gene. CDR3 length: 13 residues. Germline V gene sequence: CDR1 SEHNR, CDR2 FQNEAQ (reference sequence). V lost 2 bases and J lost 4, with 6 bases in between. In DNA, the CDR3 is TGTGCCAGCAGCTTATGGCAGTACAATGAGCAGTTCTTC. Translation: CASSLWQYNEQFF.

This clone was picked up many times. The germline gene is not matched at one end of the junction; a read error may be the cause. The chain is built from TRBV7-2 and TRBJ2-1, with 11 bases aligning to TRBD2. Germline-derived CDR1 and CDR2 are SGHTA and FQGNSA. This CDR3 region has 14 residues. CDR3 nucleotide sequence: TGTGCCAGCAGCGTAGCGGGAGGGCCTTATGAGCAGTTCTTC. Protein: CASSVAGGPYEQFF.

There are many counts of this clone. The V call is TRBV9, the J call TRBJ1-1; TRBD1 matches at 8 bases. The length of the CDR3 is 16 residues. Germline V gene lookup returns CDR1 SGDLS and CDR2 YYNGEE. The ends lost 4 bases at V and 4 bases at J; junction bases unmatched: 12. Here the CDR3 reads CASSSGDRRICTEAFF. Written as DNA, the CDR3 is TGTGCCAGCAGCTCAGGGGACAGGCGAATCTGCACTGAAGCTTTCTTT.

This clone was picked up many times. Other DNA sequences in this specimen translate into the identical CDR3. V is TRBV20-1 and J is TRBJ2-7, with D perhaps TRBD1 (6 bases). The CDR3 spans 12 residues. Germline V lookup: CDR1 DFQATT, CDR2 SNEGSKA (reference sequence). This CDR3 reads CRAGVGGYEQYF. Here the CDR3 DNA reads TGCAGAGCCGGCGTAGGGGGCTACGAGCAGTACTTC.